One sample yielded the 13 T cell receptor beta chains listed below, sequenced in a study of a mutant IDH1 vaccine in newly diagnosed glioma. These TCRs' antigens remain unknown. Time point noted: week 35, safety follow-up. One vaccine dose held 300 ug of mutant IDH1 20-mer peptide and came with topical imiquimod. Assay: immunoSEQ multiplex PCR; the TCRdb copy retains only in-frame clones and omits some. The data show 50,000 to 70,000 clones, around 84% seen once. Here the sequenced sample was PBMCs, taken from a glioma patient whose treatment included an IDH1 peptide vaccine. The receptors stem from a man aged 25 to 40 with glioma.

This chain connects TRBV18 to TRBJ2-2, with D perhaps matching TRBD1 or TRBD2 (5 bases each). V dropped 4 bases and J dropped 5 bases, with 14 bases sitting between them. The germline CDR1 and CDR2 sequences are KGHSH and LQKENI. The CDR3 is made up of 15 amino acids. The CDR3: CASSLRDLLTGELFF. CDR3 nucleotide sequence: TGTGCCAGCTCACTTCGGGACCTTCTAACCGGGGAGCTGTTTTTT.

The CDR3 DNA follows: TGTGCCAGCAGCTTGTTGAACACTGAAGCTTTCTTT. This translates into CASSLLNTEAFF. The rearrangement uses TRBV5-5 and TRBJ1-1, with no clear D. The CDR3 runs to 12 residues. Germline loops: CDR1 SGHKS, CDR2 YYEKEE (reference sequence). Deletions cut 1 base from V and 0 bases from J, with 1 base between.

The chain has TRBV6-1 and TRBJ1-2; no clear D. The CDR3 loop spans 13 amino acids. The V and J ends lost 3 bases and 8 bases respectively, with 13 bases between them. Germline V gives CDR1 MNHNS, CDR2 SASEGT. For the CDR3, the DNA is TGTGCCAGCAGTGATGGCAATACAAGGGGCTACACCTTC. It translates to CASSDGNTRGYTF.

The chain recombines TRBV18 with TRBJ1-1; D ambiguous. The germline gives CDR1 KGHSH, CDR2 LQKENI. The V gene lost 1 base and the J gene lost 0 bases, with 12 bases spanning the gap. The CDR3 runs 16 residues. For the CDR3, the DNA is TGTGCCAGCTCACCACAGCCCAGTCGGATGAACACTGAAGCTTTCTTT. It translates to CASSPQPSRMNTEAFF. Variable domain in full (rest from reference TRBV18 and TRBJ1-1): NAGVMQNPRHLVRRRGQEARLRCSPMKGHSHVYWYRQLPEEGLKFMVYLQKENIIDESGMPKERFSAEFPKEGPSILRIQQVVRGDSAAYFCASSPQPSRMNTEAFFGQGTRLTVV.

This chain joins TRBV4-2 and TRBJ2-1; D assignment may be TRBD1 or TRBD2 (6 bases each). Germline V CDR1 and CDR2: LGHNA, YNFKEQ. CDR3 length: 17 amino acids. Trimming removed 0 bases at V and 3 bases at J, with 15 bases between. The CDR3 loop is CASSQDTEGVVYNEQFF. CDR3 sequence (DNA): TGTGCCAGCAGCCAAGACACGGAGGGGGTCGTCTACAATGAGCAGTTCTTC.

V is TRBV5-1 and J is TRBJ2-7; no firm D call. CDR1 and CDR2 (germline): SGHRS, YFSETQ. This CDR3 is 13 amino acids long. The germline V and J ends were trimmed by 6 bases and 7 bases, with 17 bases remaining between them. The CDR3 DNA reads TGCGCCAGCACCTTTGATTTTTCGCGGGAGCAGTACTTC. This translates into CASTFDFSREQYF.

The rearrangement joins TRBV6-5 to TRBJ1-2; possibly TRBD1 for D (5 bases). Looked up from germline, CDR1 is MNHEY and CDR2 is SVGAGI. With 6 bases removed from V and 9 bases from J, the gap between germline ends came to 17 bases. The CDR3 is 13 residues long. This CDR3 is CASSRGPSLRYTF. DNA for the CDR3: TGTGCCAGCAGCCGGGGACCGAGTCTGCGCTACACCTTC.

DNA of the CDR3: TGTGCCAGCAGTGAAGCGCGGAAAGTCAGCTCCTACAATGAGCAGTTCTTC. Protein product: CASSEARKVSSYNEQFF. The chain has TRBV6-1 and TRBJ2-1; D is ambiguous. V gave up 0 bases and J gave up 0 bases, with 12 bases separating them. This CDR3 spans 17 amino acids. Germline CDR1 reads MNHNS; CDR2 reads SASEGT.

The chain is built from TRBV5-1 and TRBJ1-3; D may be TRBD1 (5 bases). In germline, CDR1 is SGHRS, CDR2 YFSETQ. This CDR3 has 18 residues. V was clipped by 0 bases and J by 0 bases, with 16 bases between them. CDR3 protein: CASSLGPQAGASGNTIYF. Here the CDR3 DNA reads TGCGCCAGCAGCTTGGGTCCCCAGGCCGGGGCCTCTGGAAACACCATATATTTT.

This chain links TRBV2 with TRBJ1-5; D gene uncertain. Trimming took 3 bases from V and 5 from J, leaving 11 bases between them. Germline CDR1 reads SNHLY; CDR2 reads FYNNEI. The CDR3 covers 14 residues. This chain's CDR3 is CASSESSAHQPQHF. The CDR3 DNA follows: TGTGCCAGCAGTGAGAGCTCGGCCCATCAGCCCCAGCATTTT.

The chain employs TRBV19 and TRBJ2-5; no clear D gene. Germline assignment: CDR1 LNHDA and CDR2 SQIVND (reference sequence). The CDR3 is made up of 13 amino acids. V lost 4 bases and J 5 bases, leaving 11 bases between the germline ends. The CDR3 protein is CASSNTRRETQYF. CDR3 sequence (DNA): TGTGCCAGTAGTAACACACGACGGGAGACCCAGTACTTC.

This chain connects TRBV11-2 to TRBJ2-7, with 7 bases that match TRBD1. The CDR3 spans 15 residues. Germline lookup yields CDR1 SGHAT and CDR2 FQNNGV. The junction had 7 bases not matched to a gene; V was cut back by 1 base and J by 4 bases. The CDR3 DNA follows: TGTGCCAGCAGCTTAGTGGGGACAGAAGTATACGAGCAGTACTTC. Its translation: CASSLVGTEVYEQYF. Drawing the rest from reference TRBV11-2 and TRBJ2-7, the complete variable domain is EAGVAQSPRYKIIEKRQSVAFWCNPISGHATLYWYQQILGQGPKLLIQFQNNGVVDDSQLPKDRFSAERLKGVDSTLKIQPAKLEDSAVYLCASSLVGTEVYEQYFGPGTRLTVT.

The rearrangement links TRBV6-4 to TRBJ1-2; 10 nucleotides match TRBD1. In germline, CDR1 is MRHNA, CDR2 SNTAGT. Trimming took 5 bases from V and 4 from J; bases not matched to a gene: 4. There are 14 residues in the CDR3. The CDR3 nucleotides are TGTGCCAGCAGTTCGGACAGGGGGGCCTATGGCTACACCTTC. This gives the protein CASSSDRGAYGYTF.